The clone carrying this T cell receptor beta chain was recorded a few times. This sample was taken from a study of blood T cell repertoires in COVID-19. Sequencing was performed with immunoSEQ multiplex PCR; in TCRdb, only in-frame clones are kept and a portion is missing. Of under 150,000 clones detected, 75% to 90% appear once; the ten largest clones hold about 2.5%. The V end was cut by 2 bases, the J end by 3 bases, with 13 bases between. The CDR3 has 15 amino acids. Germline lookup yields CDR1 LNHDA and CDR2 SQIVND (reference sequence). The sample was PBMCs or T cells enriched from blood (not recorded which). The chain employs TRBV19 and TRBJ1-2; D perhaps matches TRBD1 (5 bases). The clonotype originates from a woman aged 50 to 60 who had recovered from COVID-19. This CDR3 is CASSIMGGVDYGYTF. CDR3 bases: TGTGCCAGTAGTATAATGGGAGGGGTGGACTATGGCTACACCTTC. Using reference TRBV19 and TRBJ1-2 for the parts outside the CDR3, the full variable domain is DGGITQSPKYLFRKEGQNVTLSCEQNLNHDAMYWYRQDPGQGLRLIYYSQIVNDFQKGDIAEGYSVSREKKESFPLTVTSAQKNPTAFYLCASSIMGGVDYGYTFGSGTRLTVV.